Each of the 9 T cell receptor beta chains below was sequenced from the same sample in a study of blood T cells in healthy people across ages. Alongside a J-beta primer mix, a sample-barcoded 5' primer served in a second PCR lasting roughly 7 to 11 cycles. TCRdb reprocessed the 5' RACE reads via MiXCR and lists one record per CDR3 protein. The sample lists 790,000 or so distinct CDR3 sequences; about 42% were seen once. The source material was blood. These receptor sequences come from an elderly man in good health.

This clonotype was picked up one time. This chain connects TRBV15 to TRBJ2-5, with 12 bases lining up with TRBD2. J gave up 5 bases and V 0 bases, and 4 bases lay outside the gene matches. CDR3 size: 16 residues. Germline lookup yields CDR1 LNHNV and CDR2 YYDKDF (reference sequence). CDR3: CATSRDLAGGKETQYF. The CDR3, as DNA: TGTGCCACCAGCAGAGATCTAGCGGGGGGGAAGGAGACCCAGTACTTC.

This clonotype was seen a few times. The CDR3 nucleotides are TGCAGCGTTGAAGATATCCGTTCCTACGAGCAGTACTTC. Amino acid sequence: CSVEDIRSYEQYF. The chain has TRBV29-1 and TRBJ2-7; D gene uncertain. The CDR3 runs 13 residues. V was trimmed by 0 bases and J by 1 base, leaving 7 bases between them. The germline gives CDR1 SQVTM, CDR2 ANQGSEA.

This clonotype was seen more than once but under ten times. The chain employs TRBV12-3 or TRBV12-4 and TRBJ2-1; 8 bases are shared with TRBD1. CDR3 size: 15 residues. Trimming removed 5 bases from V and 3 bases from J; junction bases left unmatched: 6. CDR3 amino acids: CASSPRQGLYNEQFF. CDR3 coding DNA: TGTGCCAGCAGTCCCCGACAGGGGCTCTACAATGAGCAGTTCTTC.

This clonotype appeared a few times. The rearrangement uses TRBV5-1 and TRBJ2-2, with 9 bases that match TRBD1. The CDR3 sequence is 17 residues long. The ends lost 4 bases at V and 5 bases at J; junction bases unmatched: 12. Per germline, CDR1 SGHRS and CDR2 YFSETQ. The CDR3: CASSPQAGTGSTGELFF. The CDR3 bases are TGCGCCAGCAGCCCCCAAGCCGGGACAGGGTCTACCGGGGAGCTGTTTTTT.

V and J are TRBV20-1 and TRBJ2-1; 9 bases match TRBD2. The last part of the DNA fits TRBJ2-7 better; the J call may be wrong. Germline CDR1 and CDR2: DFQATT and SNEGSKA (reference sequence). The CDR3 sequence is 15 residues long. CDR3 DNA: TGCAGTGCTTCTAAGGCTAGCGGGGCCTACAATGAGCAGTACTTC. This gives the protein CSASKASGAYNEQYF.

This clonotype was seen only a few times. The chain links TRBV9 to TRBJ2-7, with D perhaps TRBD1 or TRBD2 (5 bases each). V shed 7 bases and J shed 7 bases, with 27 bases lying between them. The CDR3 sequence is 16 residues long. Germline CDR1 is SGDLS and CDR2 is YYNGEE. Written as DNA, the CDR3 is TGTGCCAGCGGCTACACTCAGGAGCCCTGGGGGAATGAGCAGTACTTC. Residues: CASGYTQEPWGNEQYF.

As to this clonotype: This may be a read error, as it is one base from a much larger clone. The chain recombines TRBV12-3 or TRBV12-4 with TRBJ2-7, with 7 bases fitting TRBD1. The CDR3 sequence is 12 residues long. Unmatched junction bases numbered 10, after V lost 7 bases and J lost 10 bases. The CDR3 DNA sequence: TGTGCCAGCAATTTCCACAGGGGACACCAGTACTTC. Amino acids: CASNFHRGHQYF.

This chain uses TRBV27 with TRBJ2-2; D unclear. Germline CDR1 and CDR2: MNHEY and SMNVEV (reference sequence). The V end lost 8 bases, the J end lost 0 bases, and 10 bases lay between the germline ends. This CDR3 comprises 14 residues. The CDR3 bases are TGTGCCAGCGGCTGGGCAGCGAACACCGGGGAGCTGTTTTTT. It is translated as CASGWAANTGELFF.

This clonotype was counted only a few times. The rearrangement links TRBV9 to TRBJ1-1; 9 bases line up with TRBD1. The germline gives CDR1 SGDLS, CDR2 YYNGEE. Unmatched junction bases numbered 6, after V lost 3 bases and J lost 6 bases. CDR3 length: 14 amino acids. The CDR3 coding sequence is TGTGCCAGCAGCGACCGACAGGGGGGACCTGAAGCTTTCTTT. Protein product: CASSDRQGGPEAFF. The full variable domain, in which reference TRBV9 and TRBJ1-1 provide the parts outside the CDR3, is DSGVTQTPKHLITATGQRVTLRCSPRSGDLSVYWYQQSLDQGLQFLIQYYNGEERAKGNILERFSAQQFPDLHSELNLSSLELGDSALYFCASSDRQGGPEAFFGQGTRLTVV.